This TCR beta chain was identified during a study of cytomegalovirus exposure and HLA in healthy donors. Germline CDR1 LNHDA, CDR2 SQIVND (reference sequence). This CDR3 region has 13 residues. V lost 3 bases and J 4 bases, leaving 10 bases between the germline ends. In the PCR, 60 Vbeta and 13 Jbeta primers were used. Only in-frame clones appear in the TCRdb table, and some are missing; sequencing was by immunoSEQ multiplex PCR. The sample lists about 120,000 clones, roughly three fifths occurring once. Sequencing was performed on PBMCs. The origin of this receptor is a man aged 18 to 35 in good health and CMV-seronegative. The chain links TRBV19 to TRBJ2-7, with D perhaps TRBD2 (5 bases). CDR3 sequence: CASSMRADYEQYF. As DNA, the CDR3 is TGTGCCAGTAGTATGAGGGCCGATTACGAGCAGTACTTC.